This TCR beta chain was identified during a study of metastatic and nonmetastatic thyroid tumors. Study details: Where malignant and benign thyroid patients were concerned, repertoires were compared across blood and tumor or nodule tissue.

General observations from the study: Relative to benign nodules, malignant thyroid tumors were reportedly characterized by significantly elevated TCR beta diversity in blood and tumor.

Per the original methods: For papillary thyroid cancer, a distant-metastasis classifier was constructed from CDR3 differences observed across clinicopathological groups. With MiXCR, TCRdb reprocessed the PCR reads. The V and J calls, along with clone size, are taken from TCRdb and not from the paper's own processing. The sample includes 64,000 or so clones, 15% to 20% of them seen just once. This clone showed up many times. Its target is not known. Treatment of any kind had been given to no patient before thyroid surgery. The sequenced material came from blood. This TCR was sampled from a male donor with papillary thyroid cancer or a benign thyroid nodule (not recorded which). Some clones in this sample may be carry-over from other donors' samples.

CDR3 loop: CASSRTGAYEQYF. The CDR3 DNA is TGTGCCAGCAGCCGAACAGGGGCCTACGAGCAGTACTTC. The chain carries TRBV12-3 or TRBV12-4 and TRBJ2-7, with 7 bases fitting TRBD1. This CDR3 region has 13 residues. The V segment lost 6 bases and the J segment 2 bases; nucleotides outside the gene matches: 4.